This TCR beta chain was documented in a study of blood T cell repertoires in COVID-19. Recruitment covered under 25 US areas and drew participants whose ages spanned roughly 18 to 100 years. Categorization into cohorts depended on clinical history that participants reported. The CDR3 is 15 residues long. Germline-derived CDR1 and CDR2 are SQVTM and ANQGSEA. J lost 2 bases, V lost 6 bases, and 10 bases had no gene match. The data were produced by immunoSEQ multiplex PCR, yet TCRdb's version contains in-frame clones alone and is incomplete. The data contain roughly 190,000 clones, approximately 86% of them singletons.

The gene calls are TRBV29-1 and TRBJ2-3; 8 nucleotides agree with TRBD2. This TCR was sampled from a woman aged 30 to 39 who had recovered from COVID-19. Source material: PBMCs or T cells enriched from blood (not recorded which). In nucleotides, the CDR3 is TGCAGCGTCGCCGAACTAGCGGACCTCACAGATACGCAGTATTTT. The encoded protein is CSVAELADLTDTQYF.